The TCR beta chain described here comes from a study of Ad26.COV2.S vaccination and SARS-CoV-2 variants. Profiling relied on immunoSEQ multiplex PCR, and the TCRdb table lists in-frame clones only, not all of them. This table has 200,000 to 300,000 clones, approximately 90% appearing once. With V trimmed by 4 bases and J by 1 base, 3 bases remained unmatched. Germline lookup yields CDR1 MNHEY and CDR2 SVGAGI. This CDR3 is 15 amino acids long. Treatment of the sample: 15 to 20 received Ad26.COV2.S at low or high dose, single or two shots; 5 received placebo; per-sample allocation not given. Sampling was done on day 63 after the first vaccine or placebo injection.

The V call is TRBV6-5, the J call TRBJ2-3, with 9 bases that match TRBD2. The receptor's source is a person aged 18-65 years who received the Ad26.COV2.S COVID-19 vaccine or a placebo. The material was peripheral blood, obtained in a trial of Ad26.COV2.S vaccine versus placebo. The CDR3 reads CASSSRTSGTDTQYF. The CDR3 bases are TGTGCCAGCAGTTCCAGGACTAGCGGCACAGATACGCAGTATTTT.